This T cell receptor (beta chain) emerged from a study of T-cell reconstitution after alpha-beta-depleted transplantation in children. Study outcomes and limitations: Surviving recipient T cells and intrathymic progenitors accounted for some patients' high TCRbeta diversity at day 60. It was reported that alpha-beta T cells came from several hundred expanded graft clones (about two months after transplant). Newly made T cells mostly supplied T-cell counts and diversity one year after transplant.

Researchers prepared the TCRbeta library using unique molecular identifiers, the study reports. TCRdb ran MiXCR on the PCR reads and lists one entry per CDR3 protein. The data show fewer than 150,000 distinct CDR3 sequences, 9.5% to 10% seen once. CDR3 length: 17 amino acids. Germline V gene lookup returns CDR1 DFQATT and CDR2 SNEGSKA (reference sequence). V lost 2 bases, J lost 2 bases, and 6 bases stayed unmatched. With respect to this clonotype: The antigen remains undetermined.

This sequence was found in a girl under three years old who had a stem cell transplant for combined immunodeficiency, so the T cells may come from the graft donor. The material was PBMCs, mostly from graft donor cells, obtained 180 days after TCRalphabeta/CD19-depleted stem cell transplant. This chain joins TRBV20-1 and TRBJ2-3; TRBD2 matches at 14 bases. CDR3 sequence: CSARPTSGGAPTDTQYF. CDR3 coding DNA: TGCAGTGCTAGACCGACTAGCGGGGGGGCCCCCACAGATACGCAGTATTTT.